The text below deals with one TCR beta chain. Its matching antigen is unknown. Addition of a universal primer site occurred through template switching, and cDNA carried unique molecular identifiers. TCRdb ran MiXCR on the 5' RACE reads and lists one entry per CDR3 protein. The sample contains about 700,000 distinct CDR3 sequences, 8.5% to 9.5% of which appear only once. This record belongs to a study of identical twins. Study results and caveats: The same donors were not followed; conclusions instead depended on cross-sectional statistical analysis. In cord blood, abundant beta clonotypes had fewer insertions; memory showed no trend.

The same data also contributed to another study, on yellow fever vaccine responses in identical twins. As reported in that work: In identical twins, vaccine T cell responses appeared partly shared and partly individual.

The specimen was PBMCs. The clonotype originates from a woman aged 18-29 years in good health.

The CDR3 protein is CASSYPTRYEQYF. The DNA of the CDR3 is TGTGCCAGCAGTTACCCGACGCGTTACGAGCAGTACTTC. The rearrangement joins TRBV6-2 or TRBV6-3 to TRBJ2-7; no clear D. From germline, CDR1 is MNHEY and CDR2 SVGEGT. CDR3 length: 13 residues. V lost 2 bases to trimming and J lost 4 bases, with 9 bases between them.